This T cell receptor (beta chain) was identified in a study of shared clonotypes between healthy human individuals. The table came from immunoSEQ multiplex PCR; TCRdb's copy has only in-frame clones and leaves some out. Here the sample spans nearly 1 million clones, roughly 72% being singletons. Material: memory CD4+ T cells sorted from blood. As to subset: CD45RA-negative fraction. This receptor was taken from a man between 18 and 35 years old in good health.

CDR3 protein: CASSIDTGRETQYF. CDR3 nucleotide sequence: TGTGCCAGTAGTATAGACACAGGGAGGGAGACCCAGTACTTC. The chain recombines TRBV19 with TRBJ2-5; D assignment may be TRBD1 or TRBD2 (6 bases each). The CDR3 runs 14 residues. Trimming took 0 bases from V and 5 from J, leaving 10 bases between them. The germline CDR1 and CDR2 sequences are LNHDA and SQIVND (reference sequence).